This T cell receptor beta chain is from a study of cytomegalovirus exposure and HLA in healthy donors. Overall study: Sequencing of about 179 million T cells in an earlier analysis found around 120 million unique TCR beta sequences.

The PCR had 60 Vbeta and 13 Jbeta primers. Data came from immunoSEQ multiplex PCR; TCRdb stores just in-frame clones and leaves some out. The profile covers 90,000 to 120,000 clones, with around 80% appearing a single time and about 2.5% taken by the ten largest. Overall study results and limits: Likely technical artifact: a cluster of highly shared sequence variants. It has been reported that TCR beta sequences accurately predicted the HLA-A and HLA-B alleles of most subjects.

Germline trimming cut 0 bases from V and 7 bases from J; bases unmatched to any gene: 8. CDR1 is LNHNV, CDR2 YYDKDF, per germline (reference sequence). The CDR3 runs 15 residues. Remarks on this clone: What it binds is unknown.

What was sequenced was PBMCs. The TCR was taken from a man aged 25-45 years in good health and CMV-seropositive. The V gene is TRBV15, the J gene TRBJ1-2; 7 positions match TRBD1. The chain's CDR3 is CATSREQGVVGGYTF. The DNA of the CDR3 is TGTGCCACCAGCAGAGAGCAGGGGGTGGTAGGTGGCTACACCTTC.